These 4 T cell receptor beta chains came from one sample sequenced in a study of OX40 agonist ivuxolimab in advanced cancers. Here immunoSEQ multiplex PCR was the method, and the copy in TCRdb shows in-frame clones only, minus some. The table records around 90,000 clones, just under 90% of them present only once. The sample here was CD4+ or CD8+ T cells sorted from blood, taken in a trial of the OX40 agonist ivuxolimab. All receptors derive from an adult with an advanced solid tumor such as melanoma, head and neck, liver or kidney cancer.

A few counts support this clone. The chain uses TRBV30 and TRBJ1-5; 9 bases map to TRBD1. The trim removed 2 bases at V and 5 bases at J, leaving 10 bases unmatched. In germline, CDR1 is GTSNPN, CDR2 SVGIG (reference sequence). The CDR3 has 16 residues. The CDR3 here is CAWSIRSGQGDQPQHF. In DNA form, the CDR3 reads TGTGCCTGGAGTATACGGTCGGGACAGGGTGATCAGCCCCAGCATTTT.

The CDR3 nucleotides are TGCGCCAGCAGCCTAGGGCCCCGCACTGAAGCTTTCTTT. Translated, it gives CASSLGPRTEAFF. This sequence joins TRBV4-1 and TRBJ1-1; D remains unclear. Trimming left V 4 bases short and J 4 bases short, with 10 bases between. There are 13 residues in the CDR3. Germline V gives CDR1 MGHRA, CDR2 YSYEKL.

J is TRBJ1-3 and V is TRBV9; unclear D gene. The germline gives CDR1 SGDLS, CDR2 YYNGEE. The V end was cut by 2 bases, the J end by 2 bases, with 11 bases between. This CDR3 spans 15 amino acids. The CDR3 bases are TGTGCCAGCAGCGTGTCCCGGGTACCTGGAAACACCATATATTTT. Translating it yields CASSVSRVPGNTIYF. Looking up the rest from reference TRBV9 and TRBJ1-3 gives the full variable domain: DSGVTQTPKHLITATGQRVTLRCSPRSGDLSVYWYQQSLDQGLQFLIQYYNGEERAKGNILERFSAQQFPDLHSELNLSSLELGDSALYFCASSVSRVPGNTIYFGEGSWLTVV.

The rearrangement links TRBV7-2 to TRBJ2-7, with D unresolved. Germline lookup yields CDR1 SGHTA and CDR2 FQGNSA. The CDR3 contains 14 residues. Trimming removed 0 bases from V and 3 bases from J, with 9 bases in between. The CDR3: CASSLARDGYEQYF. The CDR3 DNA reads as TGTGCCAGCAGCTTAGCGCGAGACGGCTACGAGCAGTACTTC.